This TCR beta chain was recovered during a study of blood T cell repertoires in COVID-19 (dated by TCRdb to the early 2020s). About the study as a whole: Samples from collaborators originated in the United States, Italy and Spain and spanned both the acute and convalescent phases of COVID-19. Nearly every sample came with metadata listing a de-identified subject ID, COVID-19 status, age in years and sex. Where available, HLA class I and class II types were taken from metadata supplied by the sample provider and were not determined by assay-based typing. The material from the prospective study consisted of cDNA or gDNA derived from T cells, B-cell-depleted T cells, or PBMCs. The samples were drawn from the first 160 participants of the ongoing ImmuneRACE study and from 1,254 subjects provided by 6 global collaborators. The dataset comprised deeply sampled blood TCRbeta repertoires from subjects exposed to, actively infected with, or recovered from COVID-19. The repertoires were released in a freely available public database meant as a resource for research on the immune response to SARS-CoV-2.

Summary of the overall study and its limitations: The amount of clinical and demographic metadata varied by source and participant and was provided uncurated.

TCRbeta CDR3 regions were amplified from genomic DNA by means of the immunoSEQ Assay, a bias-controlled multiplex PCR. As for how the authors treated the data: The number of nucleated cells in each sample was estimated from the amplification of reference gene primers within the assay. To quantify the absolute abundance of each unique TCRbeta CDR3 rearrangement, sequence reads were collapsed and filtered. For each sample, productive Simpson clonality was calculated by taking the square root of Simpson's diversity index across productive rearrangements. Imported from immuneACCESS, the table was reduced by TCRdb to in-frame sequences with V and J called. These copies leave out some clones; in studies compared against another copy, an unresolved V gene accounts for under half, and the cause of the remainder is not known. For V, J and clone size, that table is used; D and trimming come from the DNA. This sample gives approximately 260,000 clones in total; 70% to 85% of them show up just once. The ten most abundant clones make up approximately 4% of the sample.

A note on this clone: What this receptor recognizes is not known. Per-base quality was not reported, and no clone a single base away is much larger than it.

After removal of 5 bases from V and 0 bases from J, the junction retains 4 bases not matched to a gene. The CDR3 has 15 amino acids, counting the end cysteine and phenylalanine. The retained sequence is limited to the CDR3, 45 bases, with the frame set at the first base. From the germline V gene, CDR1 is SGHVS and CDR2 is FQNEAQ. Whole blood was collected in K2EDTA tubes by collaborating institutions according to the institutions' own protocols. For TCRbeta analysis, collaborator samples were shipped as frozen whole blood, as isolated PBMCs, or as DNA extracted from either sample type. The sample taken for sequencing was peripheral blood. The receptor chain draws on TRBV7-8 and TRBJ2-1; TRBD1 agrees with 7 junctional bases. The origin of this receptor is a woman between 35 and 50 years old with active or convalescent COVID-19. In nucleotide form, the sequence is TGTGCCAGCAGCCCAGACAGGGCCTCCTACAATGAGCAGTTCTTC. The encoded protein is CASSPDRASYNEQFF.